This passage covers 18 T cell receptor beta chains from one sample sequenced in a study of read filtering for tumor transcriptome and immune sequencing. From approximately 400 ng of RNA, a library with molecular barcoded alpha/delta and beta/gamma adaptors was made. TCRdb passed the reads through MiXCR, listing each CDR3 protein once. The sample contains about 61,000 distinct CDR3 sequences, around 18% of which appear only once. Sequencing input: a population of CD138-negative cells sorted from bone marrow. Receptors originate from a donor at least 40 years old with multiple myeloma.

With respect to this clonotype: Since a much larger clone is just one base distant, this may be a read error. The CDR3 does not end in the conserved phenylalanine or tryptophan, so this is likely a read error. V is TRBV5-1 and J is TRBJ2-5; 8 positions agree with TRBD1. This CDR3 has 14 residues. The germline V gene encodes CDR1 SGHRS and CDR2 YFSETQ. The V gene end was trimmed by 2 bases and the J gene end by 4 bases; junction bases not matched to a gene: 4. The CDR3 here is CASSFQGAGETQYS. The DNA of the CDR3 is TGCGCCAGCAGCTTTCAGGGGGCTGGAGAGACCCAGTACTCC.

This clonotype has ten or more counts. The chain links TRBV5-1 to TRBJ1-1; D not certain. Germline V gene lookup returns CDR1 SGHRS and CDR2 YFSETQ. V lost 3 bases and J lost 0, with 15 bases in between. This CDR3 is 16 amino acids long. CDR3 region: CASSSPKGPLNTEAFF. CDR3 sequence (DNA): TGCGCCAGCAGCTCTCCCAAAGGACCGTTGAACACTGAAGCTTTCTTT.

This clonotype was counted a single time. A much bigger clone sits one base away, suggesting this may be a read error. This chain uses TRBV4-2 with TRBJ2-2; D gene unclear. CDR3 length: 17 amino acids. The ends were cut back, 0 bases at V and 7 bases at J, with 18 bases in the middle. Germline V gives CDR1 LGHNA, CDR2 YNFKEQ. The CDR3 coding sequence is TGTGCCAGCAGCCAAGATACACGGAGCAGTTGGCTCGGGGAGCTGTTTTTT. Its translation: CASSQDTRSSWLGELFF.

The chain is built from TRBV6-1 and TRBJ2-6, with D uncertain. Germline-derived CDR1 and CDR2 are MNHNS and SASEGT. Trimming removed 3 bases at V and 0 bases at J, with 18 bases between. This CDR3 contains 19 residues. CDR3 sequence (DNA): TGTGCCAGCAGTGATCCGCTCCGGTTGCAGTACTCTGGGGCCAACGTCCTGACTTTC. This gives the protein CASSDPLRLQYSGANVLTF.

A word on this clonotype: A much larger clonotype is one base distant, so this may be a read error. The chain carries TRBV18 and TRBJ2-1; a weak D match, TRBD1 (6 bases). The CDR3 loop spans 15 amino acids. Germline V gene lookup returns CDR1 KGHSH and CDR2 LQKENI. CDR3 DNA sequence: TGTGCCAGCTCAGAGGACAGTAGAACAGTCGGTGAGCTGTTCTTC. It yields the protein CASSEDSRTVGELFF.

This clonotype occurred many times. The gene calls are TRBV29-1 and TRBJ2-3; TRBD1 agrees at 12 bases. V shed 3 bases, J shed 4 bases, and the junction held 5 bases outside the gene matches. Germline CDR1 SQVTM, CDR2 ANQGSEA. The CDR3 contains 15 residues. CDR3 coding DNA: TGCAGCGTTGATGGGACAGGGGGCGCATCAGATACGCAGTATTTT. Protein product: CSVDGTGGASDTQYF.

This clonotype came up a few times. A much larger clone differs from this one at a single base, so this may be a read error. The CDR3 end shows no conserved phenylalanine or tryptophan, and so a read error is likely. The rearrangement joins TRBV6-5 to TRBJ2-2; perhaps D is TRBD1 or TRBD2 (6 bases each). Germline V lookup: CDR1 MNHEY, CDR2 SVGAGI. V was cut by 2 bases and J by 4 bases, with 11 bases left in between. The CDR3 is 15 residues long. CDR3 protein: CASSYGGRGTGELFL. The DNA of the CDR3 is TGTGCCAGCAGTTACGGGGGGCGCGGCACCGGGGAGCTGTTTCTT.

This clonotype occurred many times. The gene calls are TRBV9 and TRBJ2-5; 8 bases line up with TRBD2. Per germline, CDR1 SGDLS and CDR2 YYNGEE. This CDR3 contains 16 residues. J lost 3 bases, V lost 3 bases, and 10 bases had no gene match. The CDR3 bases are TGTGCCAGCAGCGCGGGGGGGCTAGCCGGAAAAGAGACCCAGTACTTC. Its translation: CASSAGGLAGKETQYF.

This clonotype was seen ten or more times. This sequence joins TRBV11-2 and TRBJ2-3; D is unresolved. Between the trimmed V and J ends, which lost 5 bases and 7 bases, there was a span of 13 bases. The CDR3 has 13 amino acids. The germline V gene encodes CDR1 SGHAT and CDR2 FQNNGV. CDR3 DNA sequence: TGTGCCAGCAGCCTCATTCGGGTAAATACGCAGTATTTT. As protein: CASSLIRVNTQYF.

This clonotype was seen at least ten times. The V gene is TRBV28, the J gene TRBJ2-7, with 11 bases lining up with TRBD2. This CDR3 region has 16 residues. Germline CDR1 reads MDHEN; CDR2 reads SYDVKM. J was trimmed by 4 bases and V by 4 bases; bases with no gene match: 9. The CDR3 DNA reads TGTGCCAGCAGTTCTCCGGGAGTAGCGGGAGGGTACGAGCAGTACTTC. Its translation is CASSSPGVAGGYEQYF.

This clonotype was recorded many times. The chain joins TRBV20-1 to TRBJ2-5; 7 bases agree with TRBD1. J was trimmed by 4 bases and V by 6 bases; bases with no gene match: 11. The CDR3 totals 14 residues. Germline V gene lookup returns CDR1 DFQATT and CDR2 SNEGSKA (reference sequence). The CDR3 spells CSANSWTGAETQYF. The CDR3 bases are TGCAGTGCCAACTCTTGGACAGGCGCAGAGACCCAGTACTTC.

This clonotype has a handful of counts. The chain carries TRBV6-1 and TRBJ2-3; 9 bases align to TRBD2. Germline CDR1 reads MNHNS; CDR2 reads SASEGT. V lost 4 bases and J lost 1; bases outside the gene matches: 6. This CDR3 spans 16 amino acids. CDR3 in amino acids: CASSALRGGGTDTQYF. The CDR3 nucleotides read TGTGCCAGCAGTGCCTTGCGGGGGGGGGGCACAGATACGCAGTATTTT.

This clonotype came up many times. V usage is TRBV29-1 and J usage is TRBJ2-2; D unclear. Germline CDR1 and CDR2: SQVTM and ANQGSEA. Trimming removed 4 bases at V and 3 bases at J, with 3 bases between. The CDR3 is 11 amino acids. CDR3 residues: CSVGDTGELFF. In DNA form, the CDR3 reads TGCAGCGTTGGGGACACCGGGGAGCTGTTTTTT.

Worth noting for this clonotype: With a much larger clone just one base away, this may be a read error. The V and J genes are TRBV5-1 and TRBJ1-1; 10 bases align to TRBD1. The length of the CDR3 is 16 residues. Germline V CDR1 and CDR2: SGHRS, YFSETQ. The CDR3 sequence: CASSLRTGGMNTGAFF. The CDR3 DNA reads TGCGCCAGCAGCCTCCGGACAGGGGGAATGAACACTGGAGCTTTCTTT.

This chain connects TRBV10-3 to TRBJ2-1, with TRBD2 identical over 7 bases. V dropped 9 bases and J dropped 0; count of bases not matched to a gene: 5. The CDR3 is made up of 14 amino acids. Germline CDR1 reads ENHRY; CDR2 reads SYGVKD. CDR3 protein: CAMKGTNSYNEQFF. The CDR3 DNA is TGTGCCATGAAGGGGACTAACTCCTACAATGAGCAGTTCTTC.

This clonotype was counted at least ten times. In nucleotides, the CDR3 is TGCAGTGCTGGACAGACCTACGAGCAGTACTTC. Translated: CSAGQTYEQYF. The chain is built from TRBV20-1 and TRBJ2-7; a weak D match, TRBD1 (6 bases). Germline CDR1 reads DFQATT; CDR2 reads SNEGSKA (reference sequence). V shed 5 bases and J shed 2 bases, with 7 bases lying between them. The CDR3 is 11 amino acids.

This clonotype was recorded at least ten times. The V and J genes are TRBV6-5 and TRBJ1-4; 9 bases line up with TRBD1. The germline V gene encodes CDR1 MNHEY and CDR2 SVGAGI. This CDR3 is 15 amino acids long. After removal of 2 bases from V and 5 bases from J, the junction contained 3 bases not matched to a gene. CDR3 coding DNA: TGTGCCAGCAGTTACCGGGGGACAGGGAATGAAAAACTGTTTTTT. It is translated as CASSYRGTGNEKLFF.

Ten or more counts support this clonotype. V gene TRBV7-9 combines with J gene TRBJ2-2; 7 bases map to TRBD1. The germline V gene has CDR1 SEHNR and CDR2 FQNEAQ (reference sequence). The CDR3 runs 17 residues. With V trimmed by 4 bases and J by 5 bases, 13 bases remained unmatched. CDR3 in amino acids: CASSSSRGPSGTGELFF. The CDR3 DNA reads TGTGCCAGCAGCTCCTCGAGGGGGCCCTCCGGGACCGGGGAGCTGTTTTTT.